What follows is one T cell receptor beta chain and its context. The germline V gene encodes CDR1 PRHDT and CDR2 FYEKMQ (reference sequence). This CDR3 is built from 16 residues. V was cut by 5 bases and J by 2 bases, with 19 bases left in between. Sequencing used immunoSEQ multiplex PCR; TCRdb keeps in-frame clones, though not all of them. The profile covers tens of thousands of clones, with approximately 86% appearing a single time and over 25% taken by the ten largest. These data originate in a study of blood T cell repertoires in COVID-19. Looking at the study overall: PBMCs, B-cell-depleted T cells, or T cells provided the cDNA or gDNA that made up the material.

The material sequenced was peripheral blood. V and J are TRBV13 and TRBJ2-7, with D possibly being TRBD2 (6 bases). The clonotype originates from a man in his fifties with acute or convalescent COVID-19. The CDR3 coding sequence is TGTGCCAGCAGCCCCGCAATCGGCGGGGAAACCTACGAGCAGTACTTC. Its translation is CASSPAIGGETYEQYF.